A selection of T cell receptor beta chains follows, all from one sample in a study of CD8 T cells in Susac syndrome. MiXCR, run by TCRdb on the immunoSEQ multiplex PCR reads, gives a single entry per CDR3 protein. This sample carries over 130,000 distinct CDR3 sequences, 95% of them seen once, and the ten largest clones take approximately 0.12%. The material sequenced was CD4+ T cells from PBMCs. All receptors come from a human donor with multiple sclerosis. Both conserved end residues are part of each CDR3. Fields, in order: D gene, J gene, V gene, clone size, CDR3 length, CDR3 DNA, CDR3 protein. D genes are given only for firm matches. A clone size is listed for some rows: how often the clone was seen (once, few, many), or a class if it is expanded.

>NA|TRBJ2-1|TRBV3-1|NA|15
TGTGCCAGCAGCCAAGTTCAGTCCCCTAACAATGAGCAGTTCTTC
CASSQVQSPNNEQFF
>TRBD2|TRBJ2-7|TRBV9|NA|15
TGTGCCAGCAGCGTAGGAACTAGCGGCTCCTACGAGCAGTACTTC
CASSVGTSGSYEQYF
>TRBD1|TRBJ2-1|TRBV3-1|once|14
TGTGCCAGCAGCGGCCGGGACAGGTACAATGAGCAGTTCTTC
CASSGRDRYNEQFF
>TRBD1|TRBJ1-1|TRBV20-1|NA|13
TGCAGTGCTAGAGGAGGGGGCGACACTGAAGCTTTCTTT
CSARGGGDTEAFF
>TRBD1|TRBJ2-7|TRBV2|NA|14
TGTGCCAGCAGCGTGACAGGGGCTCACTACGAGCAGTACTTC
CASSVTGAHYEQYF
>TRBD1|TRBJ1-3|TRBV10-3|once|17
TGTGCCATCAGTGAGTCCAGAGACAGGGGCTCTGGAAACACCATATATTTT
CAISESRDRGSGNTIYF
>NA|TRBJ1-2|TRBV20-1|NA|10
TGCAGTGCTAGGGATAATGGCTACACCTTC
CSARDNGYTF
>NA|TRBJ1-2|TRBV27|NA|13
TGTGCCAGCAGTCCCCTGGGGGGGTATGGCTACACCTTC
CASSPLGGYGYTF
>NA|TRBJ2-1|TRBV9|NA|14
TGTGCCAGCAGCGTAGACCCTCAGTACAATGAGCAGTTCTTC
CASSVDPQYNEQFF
>TRBD1|TRBJ2-5|TRBV5-1|NA|13
TGCGCCAGCAGCTGGACAGGGGAGGAGACCCAGTACTTC
CASSWTGEETQYF
>NA|TRBJ1-2|TRBV6-2/TRBV6-3|NA|11
TGTGCCAGCAGTTACTTGGATGGCTACACCTTC
CASSYLDGYTF
>TRBD1|TRBJ1-6|TRBV7-2|NA|15
TGTGCCAGCAGCTTGCAGACAGGGGGTATTTCACCCCTCCACTTT
CASSLQTGGISPLHF
>TRBD1|TRBJ2-1|TRBV19|NA|17
TGTGCCAGTAGTATCGCCCGGCTCCGGGACAGGGGGTTTAGGCAGTTCTTC
CASSIARLRDRGFRQFF
>NA|TRBJ2-1|TRBV12-3/TRBV12-4|once|14
TGTGCCACCAGCCGGGGGGCTCCGGACAATGAGCAGTTCTTC
CATSRGAPDNEQFF
>TRBD2|TRBJ2-7|TRBV7-3|once|15
TGTGCCAGCAGCTTAGCAGCGGGAGGGCCCTACGAGCAGTACTTC
CASSLAAGGPYEQYF
>TRBD1|TRBJ1-2|TRBV25-1|NA|15
TGTGCCAGCAGTGCACAGGGGGCGTCTAACTATGGCTACACCTTC
CASSAQGASNYGYTF
>NA|TRBJ2-3|TRBV12-3/TRBV12-4|NA|14
TGTGCCAGCAGTTCTCTGCGGGGAACAGATACGCAGTATTTT
CASSSLRGTDTQYF
>NA|TRBJ1-1|TRBV9|NA|14
TGTGCCAGCAGCCCGACGACAGGGAACACTGAAGCTTTCTTT
CASSPTTGNTEAFF
>NA|TRBJ2-7|TRBV12-3/TRBV12-4|NA|15
TGTGCCAGCAGTGTTGGCGGTCCCGGGTCCTACGAGCAGTACTTC
CASSVGGPGSYEQYF
>NA|TRBJ2-7|TRBV20-1|NA|11
TGCAGTGCTAAGGTTACCTACGAGCAGTACTTC
CSAKVTYEQYF
>TRBD2|TRBJ2-7|TRBV5-1|NA|18
TGCGCCAGCAGCCGGACTAGCGGGGGGGCTCTGGGCCCCTACGAGCAGTACTTC
CASSRTSGGALGPYEQYF
>NA|TRBJ2-5|TRBV15|NA|13
TGTGCCTACGCGGGTTCGTACCAAGAGACCCAGTACTTC
CAYAGSYQETQYF
>TRBD1|TRBJ1-1|TRBV9|NA|14
TGTGCCAGCAGCACCGACAGGGGGAACACTGAAGCTTTCTTT
CASSTDRGNTEAFF
>NA|TRBJ1-3|TRBV7-2|NA|15
TGTGCCAGCAGCTTGGGGACCCTGTCTGGAAACACCATATATTTT
CASSLGTLSGNTIYF
>NA|TRBJ1-2|TRBV11-2|NA|15
TGTGCCAGCAGCTTAAAGATCGGGCCAGGTATTGGCTACACCTTC
CASSLKIGPGIGYTF
>TRBD2|TRBJ2-1|TRBV29-1|NA|11
TGCAGCGTTAAGCGGGACCAGAGATGGTTCTTC
CSVKRDQRWFF
>NA|TRBJ2-2|TRBV28|NA|17
TGTGCCAGCAGTTTGCCGGGACCTCAGGGGTACACCGGGGAGCTGTTTTTT
CASSLPGPQGYTGELFF
>NA|TRBJ1-1|TRBV7-6|NA|15
TGTGCCAGCAGCTTCGTCGGCGGAATGAACACTGAAGCTTTCTTT
CASSFVGGMNTEAFF
>TRBD1|TRBJ1-2|TRBV20-1|NA|13
TGCAGTGCTAGGGTTCGGACAGGGGGCGGCTACACCTTC
CSARVRTGGGYTF
>TRBD1|TRBJ1-2|TRBV20-1|NA|14
TGCAGTGCTCTGAACGGACAGGAAGTATATGGCTACACCTTC
CSALNGQEVYGYTF
>NA|TRBJ2-7|TRBV20-1|NA|11
TGCAGTGCTAGAGGGCCAACCGAGCAGTACTTC
CSARGPTEQYF
>NA|TRBJ2-5|TRBV9|NA|15
TGTGCCAGCAGCGTAGGGTGGGGGGCCCAAGAGACCCAGTACTTC
CASSVGWGAQETQYF
>TRBD1|TRBJ2-2|TRBV2|NA|14
TGTGCCAGCCGGGACAGATTAGCCACCGGGGAGCTGTTTTTT
CASRDRLATGELFF
>NA|TRBJ2-1|TRBV18|NA|12
TGTGCCAGCTCACCACCAGTCAATGAGCAGTTCTTC
CASSPPVNEQFF
>NA|TRBJ1-1|TRBV29-1|NA|12
TGCAGCGTTGAACAAGGGGTGGCTGAAGCTTTCTTT
CSVEQGVAEAFF
>TRBD1|TRBJ1-4|TRBV4-1|NA|14
TGCGCCAGCAGCATCGGACAGGGGAATGAAAAACTGTTTTTT
CASSIGQGNEKLFF
>NA|TRBJ2-7|TRBV7-3|NA|14
TGTGCCAGCAGCTTAGGCGTCGGAGCCTACGAGCAGTACTTC
CASSLGVGAYEQYF
>TRBD1|TRBJ2-5|TRBV29-1|NA|13
TGCAGCGCAGGGACAGGGAAGAAAGAGACCCAGTACTTC
CSAGTGKKETQYF
>TRBD2|TRBJ2-1|TRBV6-5|NA|15
TGTGCCAGCAGTAGGGGACTAGCGGGAGCTAATGAGCAGTTCTTC
CASSRGLAGANEQFF
>TRBD2|TRBJ2-7|TRBV6-1|NA|17
TGTGCCAGCAGGAAAGCACGTTGGACTAGCGGGAGCTACGAGCAGTACTTC
CASRKARWTSGSYEQYF
>TRBD1|TRBJ1-2|TRBV5-6|once|14
TGTGCCAGCAGCCTGGACAGGCGGAACTATGGCTACACCTTC
CASSLDRRNYGYTF
>NA|TRBJ2-1|TRBV5-1|NA|13
TGCGCCAGCAGTCTCTTCAGGGGCAATGAGCAGTTCTTC
CASSLFRGNEQFF